The 21 T cell receptor beta chains below were found in one sample sequenced in a study of shared clonotypes between healthy human individuals. Positive CCR7 selection of CD45RO-negative cells yielded the naive CD8 cells, and terminally differentiated effector memory CD45RA+ cells were excluded. Only in-frame clones appear in the TCRdb table, and some are missing; sequencing was by immunoSEQ multiplex PCR. The sample lists about 2 million clones; about 95% were seen once. Sequenced sample: naive CD8+ T cells sorted from blood. These receptors were collected from a man aged 18 to 29 in good health.

This chain uses TRBV11-2 with TRBJ1-2, with TRBD1 identical over 9 bases. The V and J ends lost 1 base and 3 bases, in that order; junction bases with no gene match: 3. The germline CDR1 and CDR2 sequences are SGHAT and FQNNGV. The CDR3 is 15 residues long. In nucleotides, the CDR3 is TGTGCCAGCAGCTTAGCACAGGGGGCTGACTATGGCTACACCTTC. Translating it yields CASSLAQGADYGYTF.

V is TRBV5-1 and J is TRBJ1-1, with a weak D call TRBD1 (6 bases). With 4 bases removed from V and 0 bases from J, the gap between germline ends came to 13 bases. Per the germline V gene, CDR1 is SGHRS and CDR2 is YFSETQ. The CDR3 spans 15 residues. The CDR3 nucleotides read TGCGCCAGCAGCATAGCAGGGGTCATGAACACTGAAGCTTTCTTT. It translates to CASSIAGVMNTEAFF.

The CDR3 loop is CATSTLAGAGAKNIQYF. The CDR3 bases are TGTGCCACCAGCACACTAGCGGGAGCGGGAGCCAAAAACATTCAGTACTTC. This sequence joins TRBV15 and TRBJ2-4; 11 bases agree with TRBD2. From germline, CDR1 is LNHNV and CDR2 YYDKDF (reference sequence). J gave up 0 bases and V 4 bases, and 5 bases lay outside the gene matches. The CDR3 loop spans 17 amino acids. Complete variable domain (other parts from reference TRBV15 and TRBJ2-4): DAMVIQNPRYQVTQFGKPVTLSCSQTLNHNVMYWYQQKSSQAPKLLFHYYDKDFNNEADTPDNFQSRRPNTSFCFLDIRSPGLGDTAMYLCATSTLAGAGAKNIQYFGAGTRLSVL.

This clone showed up just once. The chain couples TRBV7-9 to TRBJ2-4, with 10 positions matching TRBD1. V shed 2 bases, J shed 8 bases, and the junction held 9 bases outside the gene matches. Germline V CDR1 and CDR2: SEHNR, FQNEAQ (reference sequence). This CDR3 has 16 residues. The CDR3 region has the DNA TGTGCCAGCAGCTTATGGGAGACAGGGGGCGGGGACATTCAGTACTTC. Its protein is CASSLWETGGGDIQYF.

The chain links TRBV27 to TRBJ1-4; D gene ambiguous. This CDR3 has 16 residues. With 2 bases removed from V and 1 base from J, the gap between germline ends came to 11 bases. CDR1 and CDR2 (germline): MNHEY, SMNVEV (reference sequence). The CDR3 reads CASSLRWEGTNEKLFF. For the CDR3, the DNA is TGTGCCAGCAGTTTAAGGTGGGAGGGAACTAATGAAAAACTGTTTTTT.

This clone was counted a single time. The chain joins TRBV10-2 to TRBJ2-7; D unclear. V was clipped by 3 bases and J by 1 base, with 7 bases between them. Germline V gives CDR1 WSHSY, CDR2 SAAADI. CDR3 length: 13 residues. The chain's CDR3 is CASSDALSYEQYF. In nucleotides, the CDR3 is TGCGCCAGCAGTGACGCGCTTTCCTACGAGCAGTACTTC.

For this clone: Sequence at one end of the junction differs from germline and may be a read error. This chain joins TRBV7-7 and TRBJ1-5; D is undetermined. The CDR3 spans 14 residues. The germline gives CDR1 SSHAT, CDR2 FNYEAQ (reference sequence). The CDR3: CASIPDGASQPQHF. The CDR3 coding sequence is TGTGCTAGCATCCCCGACGGTGCAAGCCAGCCCCAGCATTTT.

The gene calls are TRBV7-8 and TRBJ1-5; tentative D call: TRBD1 (6 bases). CDR1 is SGHVS, CDR2 FQNEAQ, per germline. V was pared by 2 bases and J by 6 bases, with 14 bases between. The CDR3 is 15 amino acids. The chain's CDR3 is CASSLIAGESQPQHF. In DNA, the CDR3 is TGTGCCAGCAGCTTAATCGCAGGGGAAAGTCAGCCCCAGCATTTT.

This chain connects TRBV7-6 to TRBJ2-3; TRBD2 is a possible D gene (6 bases). Germline CDR1 and CDR2: SGHVS and FNYEAQ. This CDR3 is built from 17 residues. V lost 6 bases, J lost 2 bases, and 21 bases lay in between. CDR3 sequence (DNA): TGTGCCAGCAGGCAAGGGGTTGGAGGGTTCCACACAGATACGCAGTATTTT. It specifies CASRQGVGGFHTDTQYF.

This rearrangement joins TRBV6-6 to TRBJ2-7, with 7 bases fitting TRBD1. This CDR3 region has 13 residues. Germline loops: CDR1 MNHNY, CDR2 SVGAGI (reference sequence). Germline trimming cut 4 bases from V and 2 bases from J; bases unmatched to any gene: 2. The CDR3 reads CASSWGQTYEQYF. The CDR3 coding sequence is TGTGCCAGCAGTTGGGGACAGACCTACGAGCAGTACTTC.

The chain links TRBV7-9 to TRBJ2-7; 9 bases align to TRBD1. This CDR3 is 15 amino acids long. The V gene end was trimmed by 5 bases and the J gene end by 3 bases; junction bases not matched to a gene: 8. Per germline, CDR1 SEHNR and CDR2 FQNEAQ (reference sequence). The CDR3 DNA is TGTGCCAGCAGCCGACCGGGACAGGGAATCTACGAGCAGTACTTC. Its protein product is CASSRPGQGIYEQYF. The whole variable domain, remainder taken from reference TRBV7-9 and TRBJ2-7, is DTGVSQNPRHKITKRGQNVTFRCDPISEHNRLYWYRQTLGQGPEFLTYFQNEAQLEKSRLLSDRFSAERPKGSFSTLEIQRTEQGDSAMYLCASSRPGQGIYEQYFGPGTRLTVT.

Remarks on this clone: The conserved phenylalanine or tryptophan normally closing the CDR3 is absent here, so this likely arose from a read error. The limits of the CDR3 on the DNA are not certain, so only TCRdb's listed CDR3 is given. The chain carries TRBV18 and TRBJ1-1; the table's D call, TRBD1, has no DNA check behind it. CDR1 is KGHSH and CDR2 is LQKENI in the germline V gene. The CDR3 is 10 amino acids long, termini counted. This chain's CDR3 is CASPRTGGAD.

The CDR3 reads CASSPRPSDRTYEQYF. CDR3 nucleotide sequence: TGTGCCAGCAGCCCCCGACCCTCGGACAGGACCTACGAGCAGTACTTC. The chain has TRBV9 and TRBJ2-7, with 7 nucleotides matching TRBD1. J lost 2 bases, V lost 4 bases, and 12 bases had no gene match. Germline CDR1 reads SGDLS; CDR2 reads YYNGEE. There are 16 residues in the CDR3.

The chain's CDR3 is CASSYGLADYNEQFF. CDR3 nucleotide sequence: TGTGCCAGCAGCTATGGACTAGCGGATTACAATGAGCAGTTCTTC. The rearrangement uses TRBV7-3 and TRBJ2-1, with TRBD2 identical over 10 bases. This CDR3 comprises 15 residues. The ends lost 4 bases at V and 4 bases at J; junction bases unmatched: 4. Looked up from germline, CDR1 is SGHTA and CDR2 is FQGTGA.

In this sample, this clone turned up once. V gene TRBV19 combines with J gene TRBJ1-2; a possible D gene is TRBD1 (5 bases). Trimming removed 5 bases from V and 6 bases from J, with 16 bases in between. CDR3 length: 14 amino acids. Germline CDR1 reads LNHDA; CDR2 reads SQIVND (reference sequence). The CDR3 DNA sequence: TGTGCCAGTAGTGCGTTCGGGCCGGGGGATGGCTACACCTTC. Translation: CASSAFGPGDGYTF.

V gene TRBV14 combines with J gene TRBJ1-1; D possibly corresponds to TRBD1 (6 bases). Germline lookup yields CDR1 SGHDN and CDR2 FVKESK. V gave up 4 bases and J gave up 5 bases, with 17 bases separating them. This CDR3 contains 15 residues. CDR3 coding DNA: TGTGCCAGCAGCCTTTTAGGGGGTGGAGAAACTGAAGCTTTCTTT. Translation: CASSLLGGGETEAFF.

This clone was recorded once. The V gene is TRBV5-8, the J gene TRBJ2-7, with a possible D match to TRBD2 (7 bases). CDR1 and CDR2 from the germline V gene are SGHTS and YDEGEE. This CDR3 contains 13 residues. Trimming pared 4 bases from V and 6 bases from J, leaving 14 bases between. The CDR3 spells CASSGGAGSEQYF. The CDR3 DNA reads as TGTGCCAGCAGCGGGGGGGCAGGATCCGAGCAGTACTTC.

The chain carries TRBV19 and TRBJ1-5, with 8 bases that match TRBD1. The length of the CDR3 is 14 residues. Germline loops: CDR1 LNHDA, CDR2 SQIVND (reference sequence). V lost 4 bases, J lost 6 bases, and 5 bases stayed unmatched. CDR3 in amino acids: CASSTRTGIQPQHF. The CDR3 region has the DNA TGTGCCAGTAGTACTCGGACAGGGATTCAGCCCCAGCATTTT.

Comments on this clone: Different DNA sequences within this sample yield the same CDR3. This chain joins TRBV7-9 and TRBJ2-3; D not certain. The CDR3 is 12 residues long. V lost 5 bases to trimming and J lost 3 bases, with 6 bases between them. The germline CDR1 and CDR2 sequences are SEHNR and FQNEAQ (reference sequence). The CDR3 nucleotides are TGTGCCAGCAGCCGAGGAACAGATACGCAGTATTTT. Translated, it gives CASSRGTDTQYF.

The chain links TRBV4-3 to TRBJ2-7, with 8 bases identical to TRBD1. With V trimmed by 1 base and J by 3 bases, 5 bases remained unmatched. The CDR3 has 15 amino acids. CDR1 is LGHNA and CDR2 is YSLEER in the germline V gene. CDR3 sequence: CASSQAQGTGYEQYF. In nucleotides, the CDR3 is TGCGCCAGCAGCCAAGCACAGGGGACAGGCTACGAGCAGTACTTC.

The V gene is TRBV9, the J gene TRBJ2-3; 14 nucleotides match TRBD2. Germline V gene sequence: CDR1 SGDLS, CDR2 YYNGEE. There are 17 residues in the CDR3. The ends lost 4 bases at V and 2 bases at J; junction bases unmatched: 6. CDR3 protein: CASSLRLAGGPTDTQYF. Here the CDR3 DNA reads TGTGCCAGCAGCTTGCGACTAGCGGGGGGGCCCACAGATACGCAGTATTTT.